This TCR beta chain was found in a study of blood T cells in healthy people across ages. To note about this clonotype: Antigen specificity is unknown.

Every donor gave approximately 10 milliliters of peripheral blood. Combining a sample-barcoded 5' primer with a J-beta primer mix, a second PCR ran for about 7 to 11 cycles. Each cDNA molecule carried a tag from a template-switch adaptor that contained 12 random nucleotides. TCRdb itself ran the 5' RACE reads through MiXCR, one entry per CDR3 protein. The table includes 250,000 to 300,000 distinct CDR3 sequences, 25% to 30% detected once. Study findings and constraints: Diversity figures based on one million T cells were deemed too low. With age, beta diversity per million T cells declined roughly linearly, significantly by about 40.

The CDR3 runs to 14 residues. CDR1 is SQVTM and CDR2 is ANQGSEA in the germline V gene. Trimming cost V 6 bases and J 6 bases; bases outside gene matches: 12. What was sequenced was blood. This clonotype was obtained from a woman in her 70s in good health. The J gene is TRBJ2-3, the V gene TRBV29-1, with 7 bases that match TRBD2. The CDR3 coding sequence is TGCAGCGTGAATCGGGACTCGGGGGGTGATACGCAGTATTTT. Its protein is CSVNRDSGGDTQYF.